What follows are 16 T cell receptor beta chains derived from one specimen sequenced in a study of naive and memory T cell subsets. Two oligonucleotides, mixed equimolar, formed the beta constant-region primer covering TRBC1 and TRBC2. Ligated cDNA was amplified by four rounds of PCR with nested alpha and beta constant-region primers and SP2. TCRdb called the UMI-ligation and nested PCR reads again in MiXCR, with one record for every CDR3 protein. Among over 110,000 distinct CDR3 sequences listed, 15% to 25% were seen once. General observations from the study: Possibly reflecting memory cells re-expressing CD45RA, a few larger clonotypes occurred in naive repertoires, especially CD8.

These TCRs are of unknown antigen specificity. The sequencing input was naive CD8+ T cells from blood. Receptors originate from a human donor in good health.

This clonotype was found a few times. V and J are TRBV5-8 and TRBJ2-7; D ambiguous. This CDR3 is 12 amino acids long. CDR1 SGHTS and CDR2 YDEGEE come from the germline V gene. Trimming left V 1 base short and J 5 bases short, with 7 bases between. The CDR3 here is CASSLSYHEQYF. Written as DNA, the CDR3 is TGTGCCAGCAGCTTGAGTTACCACGAGCAGTACTTC.

The chain joins TRBV7-3 to TRBJ2-3, with TRBD2 matching 10 bases. Germline loops: CDR1 SGHTA, CDR2 FQGTGA. Trimming at V came to 5 bases and at J to 4 bases, leaving 6 bases not matched to a gene. The CDR3 runs to 15 residues. The CDR3 loop reads CASSPSGSEADTQYF. CDR3 nucleotide sequence: TGTGCCAGCAGCCCTAGCGGGAGTGAGGCAGATACGCAGTATTTT.

The rearrangement joins TRBV28 to TRBJ2-3, with 14 positions matching TRBD2. Germline-derived CDR1 and CDR2 are MDHEN and SYDVKM. The CDR3 length is 17 residues. Trimming removed 8 bases from V and 4 bases from J; junction bases left unmatched: 11. CDR3 sequence: CASAPGLAGVVSDTQYF. The CDR3 nucleotides read TGTGCCAGCGCGCCGGGACTAGCGGGAGTTGTCTCAGATACGCAGTATTTT.

The chain employs TRBV5-3 and TRBJ2-1, with 10 bases aligning to TRBD2. TRBV5-3 is identified as an open reading frame with a role that is uncertain. V trimming: 4 bases; J trimming: 11 bases; junction bases outside the gene matches: 3. This CDR3 has 12 residues. CDR3 sequence reads: CARSTGLAKQFF. The CDR3 nucleotides are TGTGCCAGAAGCACGGGACTAGCGAAGCAGTTCTTC.

This clonotype came up a few times. The J gene is TRBJ1-2, the V gene TRBV5-1; a weak D match, TRBD1 (6 bases). V lost 1 base and J lost 2, with 9 bases in between. The germline V gene encodes CDR1 SGHRS and CDR2 YFSETQ. This CDR3 is 14 amino acids long. In DNA, the CDR3 is TGCGCCAGCAGCTTGCGGACAGCCAACTATGGCTACACCTTC. Encoded protein: CASSLRTANYGYTF.

This clonotype was found a few times. The chain recombines TRBV28 with TRBJ1-5; tentatively, D is TRBD1 (6 bases). V gave up 2 bases and J gave up 5 bases, with 13 bases separating them. CDR1 MDHEN and CDR2 SYDVKM come from the germline V gene. CDR3 length: 15 amino acids. This CDR3 reads CASSLPGQRYQPQHF. CDR3 bases: TGTGCCAGCAGTTTACCCGGACAGAGGTATCAGCCCCAGCATTTT.

The rearrangement links TRBV18 to TRBJ2-2, with TRBD1 matching over 9 bases. Germline V CDR1 and CDR2: KGHSH, LQKENI. Trimming took 5 bases from V and 0 from J; bases not matched to a gene: 1. The CDR3 is made up of 15 amino acids. CDR3 in amino acids: CASSGTGPNTGELFF. Written as DNA, the CDR3 is TGTGCCAGCTCAGGGACAGGGCCGAACACCGGGGAGCTGTTTTTT.

This chain joins TRBV28 and TRBJ2-7; TRBD2 matches at 9 bases. The CDR3 consists of 15 residues. Germline V gives CDR1 MDHEN, CDR2 SYDVKM. The trim removed 3 bases at V and 2 bases at J, leaving 5 bases unmatched. For the CDR3, the DNA is TGTGCCAGCAGTTTGTGGCGGGAGGGCCCCTACGAGCAGTACTTC. It yields the protein CASSLWREGPYEQYF.

The chain has TRBV4-2 and TRBJ1-1; D gene uncertain. The CDR3 consists of 12 residues. Germline CDR1 is LGHNA and CDR2 is YNFKEQ. The V and J ends lost 2 bases and 7 bases respectively, with 8 bases between them. In DNA, the CDR3 is TGTGCCAGCAGCCAAATGGCGGGTGAAGCTTTCTTT. It is translated as CASSQMAGEAFF.

V usage is TRBV6-5 and J usage is TRBJ2-3, with D possibly being TRBD2 (7 bases). CDR3 length: 13 amino acids. Germline V gene lookup returns CDR1 MNHEY and CDR2 SVGAGI. V shed 5 bases and J shed 3 bases, with 9 bases lying between them. This chain's CDR3 is CASSRGGTDTQYF. CDR3 nucleotides: TGTGCCAGCAGTAGGGGGGGGACAGATACGCAGTATTTT.

This clonotype has only a few counts. This chain uses TRBV29-1 with TRBJ2-2; D is possibly TRBD2 (6 bases). Looked up from germline, CDR1 is SQVTM and CDR2 is ANQGSEA. Trimming cost V 6 bases and J 2 bases, with 10 bases left between them. The CDR3 spans 13 residues. CDR3 nucleotides: TGCAGCGTGCCGGGACTCAACACCGGGGAGCTGTTTTTT. Translated, it gives CSVPGLNTGELFF.

This clonotype was found a few times. This rearrangement joins TRBV13 to TRBJ2-2, with D perhaps matching TRBD1 or TRBD2 (5 bases each). The ends were cut back, 0 bases at V and 0 bases at J, with 5 bases in the middle. The CDR3 has 15 residues. CDR1 and CDR2 from the germline V gene are PRHDT and FYEKMQ (reference sequence). CDR3 protein: CASSLGGANTGELFF. For the CDR3, the DNA is TGTGCCAGCAGCTTAGGGGGGGCGAACACCGGGGAGCTGTTTTTT.

J is TRBJ2-1 and V is TRBV28, with D possibly matching TRBD1 (5 bases). Germline CDR1 reads MDHEN; CDR2 reads SYDVKM. CDR3 size: 15 residues. V gave up 3 bases and J gave up 1 base, with 10 bases separating them. The DNA of the CDR3 is TGTGCCAGCAGTTTTTTCGCAGGGTCCTACAATGAGCAGTTCTTC. Encoded protein: CASSFFAGSYNEQFF.

This clonotype has a handful of counts. This chain joins TRBV6-2 or TRBV6-3 and TRBJ2-3, with D perhaps matching TRBD2 (5 bases). Germline CDR1 MNHEY, CDR2 SVGEGT. The CDR3 loop spans 16 amino acids. V was clipped by 4 bases and J by 5 bases, with 19 bases between them. CDR3 protein: CASSFRLAPGGDTQYF. The CDR3 DNA reads as TGTGCCAGCAGTTTCCGGCTAGCTCCCGGTGGAGATACGCAGTATTTT.

The CDR3 sequence: CASRNRVYYNEQFF. The CDR3 DNA reads as TGTGCCAGCAGAAACAGGGTGTACTACAATGAGCAGTTCTTC. The V gene is TRBV28, the J gene TRBJ2-1; a weak D match, TRBD1 (6 bases). Trimming pared 6 bases from V and 3 bases from J, leaving 12 bases between. Germline lookup yields CDR1 MDHEN and CDR2 SYDVKM. The CDR3 has 14 residues.

This clonotype was counted a few times. DNA of the CDR3: TGTGCCAGCAGCCCGTACCCGGGGGGCGCAGGCACCGGGGAGCTGTTTTTT. Its protein is CASSPYPGGAGTGELFF. The chain employs TRBV11-2 and TRBJ2-2; D may be TRBD2 (7 bases). V was clipped by 5 bases and J by 4 bases, with 20 bases between them. The CDR3 consists of 17 residues. Germline assignment: CDR1 SGHAT and CDR2 FQNNGV.